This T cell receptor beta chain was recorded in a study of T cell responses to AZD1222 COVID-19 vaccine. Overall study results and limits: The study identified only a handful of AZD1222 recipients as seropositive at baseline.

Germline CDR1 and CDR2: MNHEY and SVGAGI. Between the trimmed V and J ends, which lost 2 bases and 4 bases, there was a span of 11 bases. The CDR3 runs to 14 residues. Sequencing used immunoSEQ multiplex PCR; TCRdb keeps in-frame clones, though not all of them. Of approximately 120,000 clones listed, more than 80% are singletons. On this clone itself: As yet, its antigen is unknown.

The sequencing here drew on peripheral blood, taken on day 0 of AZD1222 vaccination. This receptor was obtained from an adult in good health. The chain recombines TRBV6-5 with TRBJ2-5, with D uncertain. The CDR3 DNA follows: TGTGCCAGCAGTTACCGCAACTTGGGAGAGACCCAGTACTTC. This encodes CASSYRNLGETQYF.